Listed here are 19 T cell receptor beta chains from one sample, sequenced in a study of CD8 T cells in ankylosing spondylitis. Broader study findings: A motif of under ten highly homologous TCR beta variants was seen as apparently characteristic of ankylosing spondylitis blood.

No cognate antigen is known for these TCRs. TCRdb re-derived calls from the 5' RACE reads in MiXCR, one entry per CDR3 protein. The profile shows more than 650,000 distinct CDR3 sequences, about an eighth of them singletons. The sample consisted of blood, either unsorted or a sorted T cell fraction (not recorded which). The receptors were sampled from a male donor with ankylosing spondylitis.

The chain recombines TRBV5-1 with TRBJ2-7, with D unclear. Per the germline V gene, CDR1 is SGHRS and CDR2 is YFSETQ. This CDR3 is 13 amino acids long. Trimming removed 4 bases at V and 6 bases at J, with 14 bases between. The CDR3 sequence: CASSNNIGLEQYF. CDR3 in DNA: TGCGCCAGCAGCAACAACATCGGGCTCGAGCAGTACTTC.

V usage is TRBV20-1 and J usage is TRBJ1-1; D unclear. V shed 5 bases and J shed 1 base, with 5 bases lying between them. Germline V gene sequence: CDR1 DFQATT, CDR2 SNEGSKA (reference sequence). There are 11 residues in the CDR3. This CDR3 is CSALENTEAFF. CDR3 DNA sequence: TGCAGTGCTTTAGAGAACACTGAAGCTTTCTTT.

This clonotype was counted only a few times. The chain employs TRBV5-1 and TRBJ2-1; TRBD2 matches at 7 bases. CDR1 and CDR2 (germline): SGHRS, YFSETQ. The CDR3 is 14 residues long. V dropped 5 bases and J dropped 2; count of bases not matched to a gene: 4. The CDR3 loop is CASRDLAAYNEQFF. The CDR3, as DNA: TGCGCCAGCAGAGATCTAGCGGCCTACAATGAGCAGTTCTTC. The variable domain in full, with the rest retrieved from reference TRBV5-1 and TRBJ2-1, is KAGVTQTPRYLIKTRGQQVTLSCSPISGHRSVSWYQQTPGQGLQFLFEYFSETQRNKGNFPGRFSGRQFSNSRSEMNVSTLELGDSALYLCASRDLAAYNEQFFGPGTRLTVL.

The chain carries TRBV4-3 and TRBJ2-1, with D perhaps TRBD2 (5 bases). Trimming left V 5 bases short and J 6 bases short, with 14 bases between. Germline V gives CDR1 LGHNA, CDR2 YSLEER. This CDR3 is built from 14 residues. The CDR3 protein is CASSELSGTNEQFF. Written as DNA, the CDR3 is TGCGCCAGCAGCGAATTGAGCGGAACCAATGAGCAGTTCTTC.

The sample holds a few counts of this clonotype. The V and J genes are TRBV20-1 and TRBJ2-7; TRBD1 is a possible D gene (6 bases). Germline V gene data show CDR1 as DFQATT and CDR2 as SNEGSKA (reference sequence). CDR3 length: 17 amino acids. V was shortened by 1 base and J by 0 bases, with 19 bases between the two germline ends. CDR3 sequence: CSARGGRGQGRSYEQYF. The CDR3 nucleotides are TGCAGTGCTAGAGGGGGTAGAGGGCAGGGGCGCTCCTACGAGCAGTACTTC.

As concerns this clonotype: Likely a read error: the CDR3 ends without its conserved phenylalanine or tryptophan. V and J are TRBV30 and TRBJ1-3; no clear D. V was shortened by 5 bases and J by 9 bases, with 8 bases between the two germline ends. The V gene's germline CDR1 is GTSNPN and CDR2 SVGIG (reference sequence). The CDR3 loop spans 10 amino acids. The CDR3 here is CAWDRGTIYS. As DNA, the CDR3 is TGTGCCTGGGACCGGGGCACCATATATTCT.

At least ten counts were recorded for this clonotype. The genes are TRBV20-1 and TRBJ2-2; D possibly corresponds to TRBD1 (6 bases). Germline-derived CDR1 and CDR2 are DFQATT and SNEGSKA (reference sequence). This CDR3 contains 14 residues. The V end was cut by 7 bases, the J end by 0 bases, with 12 bases between. In nucleotides, the CDR3 is TGCAGTGTGGGACATTCCGCGAACACCGGGGAGCTGTTTTTT. Encoded protein: CSVGHSANTGELFF.

This chain uses TRBV12-3 or TRBV12-4 with TRBJ1-2, with 8 bases that match TRBD1. The CDR3 is 13 amino acids. Trimming cost V 5 bases and J 6 bases; bases outside gene matches: 5. The CDR3 DNA sequence: TGTGCCAGCAGTCGACAGGGGTCGCATGGCTACACCTTC. Protein product: CASSRQGSHGYTF.

This clonotype was counted between two and nine times. This chain joins TRBV6-5 and TRBJ1-2; 9 nucleotides align to TRBD1. Per germline, CDR1 MNHEY and CDR2 SVGAGI. V trimming: 4 bases; J trimming: 10 bases; junction bases outside the gene matches: 19. This CDR3 has 17 amino acids. This CDR3 reads CASSSTPGQGNWGDYTF. DNA of the CDR3: TGTGCCAGCAGTTCCACGCCGGGACAGGGAAATTGGGGGGACTACACCTTC.

This clonotype was detected only a few times. The V gene is TRBV11-2, the J gene TRBJ2-2, with a possible D match to TRBD1 (6 bases). Deletions cut 3 bases from V and 4 bases from J, with 12 bases between. In germline, CDR1 is SGHAT, CDR2 FQNNGV. CDR3 length: 15 residues. CDR3 amino acids: CASSFKAGATGELFF. The CDR3 DNA reads TGTGCCAGCAGCTTCAAAGCAGGGGCCACCGGGGAGCTGTTTTTT.

The chain links TRBV5-6 to TRBJ1-1; 7 bases align to TRBD1. CDR1 and CDR2 from the germline V gene are SGHDT and YYEEEE. This CDR3 contains 12 residues. The V segment lost 3 bases and the J segment 8 bases; nucleotides outside the gene matches: 4. The CDR3 spells CASSSVDREAFF. In DNA, the CDR3 is TGTGCCAGCAGCTCGGTGGACAGGGAAGCTTTCTTT.

This chain uses TRBV12-3 or TRBV12-4 with TRBJ2-7; 9 bases match TRBD2. CDR3 length: 14 amino acids. V shed 4 bases and J 7 bases; nucleotides not matched to a gene: 8. For the CDR3, the DNA is TGTGCCAGCAGTTCGGTAGCGGGAGCGGGGGAGCAGTACTTC. Translation: CASSSVAGAGEQYF.

This clonotype has just a few counts. The CDR3 region has the DNA TGCGCCAGCAGCCGACTACTAGCGGCAGACTCATACGAGCAGTACTTC. Translating it yields CASSRLLAADSYEQYF. This chain joins TRBV4-1 and TRBJ2-7, with 8 bases identical to TRBD2. Germline values: CDR1 MGHRA, CDR2 YSYEKL. This CDR3 is 16 amino acids long. The ends lost 4 bases at V and 4 bases at J; junction bases unmatched: 12.

CDR3 sequence (DNA): TGCAGTGCTAAATCTGGGACAGGGGAAGGAAAACTGTTTTTT. Translating gives CSAKSGTGEGKLFF. The chain links TRBV20-1 to TRBJ1-4; 10 bases fit TRBD1. Germline CDR1 is DFQATT and CDR2 is SNEGSKA (reference sequence). CDR3 size: 14 residues. V shed 4 bases, J shed 10 bases, and the junction held 9 bases outside the gene matches.

This chain links TRBV4-3 with TRBJ2-4, with a tentative D call TRBD2 (6 bases). The CDR3 contains 16 residues. The V gene lost 0 bases and the J gene lost 0 bases, with 9 bases spanning the gap. Germline values: CDR1 LGHNA, CDR2 YSLEER. The CDR3 DNA follows: TGCGCCAGCAGCCAAGAGCCGGGGGTAGCCAAAAACATTCAGTACTTC. Translation: CASSQEPGVAKNIQYF.

The rearrangement uses TRBV5-1 and TRBJ2-7, with D possibly being TRBD2 (5 bases). The germline V gene encodes CDR1 SGHRS and CDR2 YFSETQ. The CDR3 has 15 residues. Trimming shortened V by 2 bases and J by 2 bases, and 14 bases separated the two germline ends. CDR3 amino acids: CASSLTGVEPYEQYF. DNA for the CDR3: TGCGCCAGCAGCTTAACCGGGGTCGAGCCCTACGAGCAGTACTTC.

This chain connects TRBV7-3 to TRBJ1-1; the match to TRBD1 covers 7 bases. The CDR3 is 14 amino acids. CDR1 is SGHTA and CDR2 is FQGTGA in the germline V gene. V lost 8 bases and J lost 2; bases outside the gene matches: 8. CDR3 coding DNA: TGTGCCAGCGCTGAGACAGGGCAAAACACTGAAGCTTTCTTT. It yields the protein CASAETGQNTEAFF.

The rearrangement joins TRBV6-5 to TRBJ2-7; D ambiguous. The CDR3 runs to 12 residues. With 2 bases removed from V and 7 bases from J, the gap between germline ends came to 9 bases. Germline loops: CDR1 MNHEY, CDR2 SVGAGI. CDR3 sequence (DNA): TGTGCCAGCAGTTACCCTCTTGAGGAGCAGTACTTC. It encodes CASSYPLEEQYF.

This clonotype was observed a few times. The chain uses TRBV7-8 and TRBJ2-3; TRBD2 aligns across 8 bases. Trimming took 1 base from V and 6 from J; bases not matched to a gene: 12. The CDR3 totals 17 residues. Per the germline V gene, CDR1 is SGHVS and CDR2 is FQNEAQ. CDR3 sequence reads: CASSLVLQAGGRDTQYF. For the CDR3, the DNA is TGTGCCAGCAGCTTAGTCCTCCAGGCGGGGGGACGGGATACGCAGTATTTT.